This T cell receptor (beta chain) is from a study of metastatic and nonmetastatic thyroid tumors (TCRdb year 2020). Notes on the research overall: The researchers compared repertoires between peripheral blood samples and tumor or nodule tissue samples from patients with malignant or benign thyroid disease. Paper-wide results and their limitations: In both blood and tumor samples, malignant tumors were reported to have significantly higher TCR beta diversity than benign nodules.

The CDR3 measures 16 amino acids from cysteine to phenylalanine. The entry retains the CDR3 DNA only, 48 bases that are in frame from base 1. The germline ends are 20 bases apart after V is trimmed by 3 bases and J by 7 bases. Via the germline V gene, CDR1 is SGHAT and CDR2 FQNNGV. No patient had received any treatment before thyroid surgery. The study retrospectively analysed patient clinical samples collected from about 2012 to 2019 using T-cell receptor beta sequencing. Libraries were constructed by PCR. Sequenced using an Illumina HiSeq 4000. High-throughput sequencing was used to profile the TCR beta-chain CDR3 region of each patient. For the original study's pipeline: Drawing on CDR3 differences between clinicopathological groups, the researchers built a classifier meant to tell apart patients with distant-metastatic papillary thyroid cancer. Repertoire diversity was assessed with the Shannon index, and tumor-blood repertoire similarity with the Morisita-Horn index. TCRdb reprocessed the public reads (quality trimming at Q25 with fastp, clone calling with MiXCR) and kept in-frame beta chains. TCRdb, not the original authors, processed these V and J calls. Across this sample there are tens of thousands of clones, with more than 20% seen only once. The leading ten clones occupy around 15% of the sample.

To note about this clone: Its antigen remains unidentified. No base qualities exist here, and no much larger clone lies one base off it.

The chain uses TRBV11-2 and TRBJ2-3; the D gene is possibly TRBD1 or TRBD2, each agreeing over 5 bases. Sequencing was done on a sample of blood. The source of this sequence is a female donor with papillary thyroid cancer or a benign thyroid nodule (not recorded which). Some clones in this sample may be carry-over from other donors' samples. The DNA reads TGTGCCAGCAGCTTGCAGAGAGGGGACGGTACATATACGCAGTATTTT. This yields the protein CASSLQRGDGTYTQYF.